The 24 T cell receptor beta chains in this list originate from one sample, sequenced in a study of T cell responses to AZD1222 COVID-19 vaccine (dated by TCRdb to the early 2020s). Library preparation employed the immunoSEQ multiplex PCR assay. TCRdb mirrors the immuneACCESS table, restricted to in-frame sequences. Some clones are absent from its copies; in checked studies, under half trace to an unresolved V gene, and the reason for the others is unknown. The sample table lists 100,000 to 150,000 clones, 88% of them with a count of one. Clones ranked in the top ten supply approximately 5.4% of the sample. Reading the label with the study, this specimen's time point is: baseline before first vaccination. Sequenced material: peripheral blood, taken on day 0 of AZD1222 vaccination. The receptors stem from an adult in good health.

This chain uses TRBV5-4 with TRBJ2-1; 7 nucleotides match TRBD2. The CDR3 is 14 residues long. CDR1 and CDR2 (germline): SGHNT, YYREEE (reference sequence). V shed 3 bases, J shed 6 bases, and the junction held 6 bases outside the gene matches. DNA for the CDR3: TGTGCCAGCAGCTCCGGACTAGTTCTCAATGAGCAGTTCTTC. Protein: CASSSGLVLNEQFF.

The CDR3 protein is CASSFHPAGGSSGANVLTF. The CDR3 nucleotides read TGTGCCAGCAGCTTTCATCCAGCGGGAGGTTCCTCTGGGGCCAACGTCCTGACTTTC. The rearrangement links TRBV11-2 to TRBJ2-6; 9 bases line up with TRBD2. The CDR3 has 19 residues. In germline, CDR1 is SGHAT, CDR2 FQNNGV. V dropped 3 bases and J dropped 0; count of bases not matched to a gene: 9.

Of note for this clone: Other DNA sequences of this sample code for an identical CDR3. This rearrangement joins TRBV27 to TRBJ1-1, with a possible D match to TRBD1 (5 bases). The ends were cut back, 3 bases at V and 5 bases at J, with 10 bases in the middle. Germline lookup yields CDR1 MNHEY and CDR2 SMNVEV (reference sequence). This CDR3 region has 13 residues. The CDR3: CASSLSRGTEAFF. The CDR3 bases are TGTGCCAGCAGTTTGTCTAGGGGAACTGAAGCTTTCTTT.

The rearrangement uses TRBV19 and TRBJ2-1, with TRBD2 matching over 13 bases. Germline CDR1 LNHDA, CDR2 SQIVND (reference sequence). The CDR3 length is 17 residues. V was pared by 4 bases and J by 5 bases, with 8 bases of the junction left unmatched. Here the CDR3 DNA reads TGTGCCAGTAGTAGAACTCCAGGACTAGCGGGAGACAATGAGCAGTTCTTC. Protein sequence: CASSRTPGLAGDNEQFF.

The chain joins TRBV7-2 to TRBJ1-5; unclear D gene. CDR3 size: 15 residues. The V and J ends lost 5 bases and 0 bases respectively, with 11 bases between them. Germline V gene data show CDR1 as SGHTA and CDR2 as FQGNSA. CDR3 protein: CASSPEGYSNQPQHF. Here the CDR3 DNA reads TGTGCCAGCAGCCCCGAGGGATATAGCAATCAGCCCCAGCATTTT.

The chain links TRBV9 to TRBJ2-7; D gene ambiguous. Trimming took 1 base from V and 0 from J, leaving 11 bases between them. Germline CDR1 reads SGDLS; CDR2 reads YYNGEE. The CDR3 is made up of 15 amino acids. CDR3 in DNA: TGTGCCAGCAGCGTACGGTCGTTCAGCTCCTACGAGCAGTACTTC. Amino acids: CASSVRSFSSYEQYF.

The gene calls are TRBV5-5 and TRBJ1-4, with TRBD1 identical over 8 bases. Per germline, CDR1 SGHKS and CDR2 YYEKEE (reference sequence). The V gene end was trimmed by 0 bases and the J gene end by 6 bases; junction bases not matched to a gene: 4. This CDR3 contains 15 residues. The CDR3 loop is CASSLETGVYEKLFF. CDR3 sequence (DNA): TGTGCCAGCAGCTTGGAGACAGGGGTTTATGAAAAACTGTTTTTT.

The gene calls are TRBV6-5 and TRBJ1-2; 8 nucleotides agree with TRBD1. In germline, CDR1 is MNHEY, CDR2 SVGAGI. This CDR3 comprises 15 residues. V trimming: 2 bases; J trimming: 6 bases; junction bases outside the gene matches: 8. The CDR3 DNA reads TGTGCCAGCAGTTACCGACAGGGGACATGGGATGGCTACACCTTC. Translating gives CASSYRQGTWDGYTF.

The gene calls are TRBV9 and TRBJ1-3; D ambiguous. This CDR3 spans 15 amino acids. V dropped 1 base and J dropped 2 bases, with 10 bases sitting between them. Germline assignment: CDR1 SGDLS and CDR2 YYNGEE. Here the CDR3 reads CASSVSANPGNTIYF. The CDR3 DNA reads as TGTGCCAGCAGCGTAAGTGCGAATCCTGGAAACACCATATATTTT.

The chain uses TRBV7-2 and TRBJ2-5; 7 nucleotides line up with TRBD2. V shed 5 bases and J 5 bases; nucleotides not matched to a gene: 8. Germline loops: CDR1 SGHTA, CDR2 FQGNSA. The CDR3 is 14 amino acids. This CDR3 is CASSLGLESETQYF. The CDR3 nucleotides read TGTGCCAGCAGCCTCGGACTAGAGTCCGAGACCCAGTACTTC.

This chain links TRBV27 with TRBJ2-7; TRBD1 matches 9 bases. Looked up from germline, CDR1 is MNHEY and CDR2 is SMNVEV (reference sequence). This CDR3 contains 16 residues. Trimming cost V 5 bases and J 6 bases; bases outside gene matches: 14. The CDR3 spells CASSILQGAPWGEQYF. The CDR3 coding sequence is TGTGCCAGCAGTATCTTACAGGGGGCCCCGTGGGGCGAGCAGTACTTC.

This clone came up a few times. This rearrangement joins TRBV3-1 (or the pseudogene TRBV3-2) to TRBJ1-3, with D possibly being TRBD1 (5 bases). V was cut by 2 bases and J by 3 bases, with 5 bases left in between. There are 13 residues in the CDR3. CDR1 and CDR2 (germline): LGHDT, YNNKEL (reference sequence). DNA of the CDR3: TGTGCCAGCAGCCAACAGGGTGGAAACACCATATATTTT. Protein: CASSQQGGNTIYF.

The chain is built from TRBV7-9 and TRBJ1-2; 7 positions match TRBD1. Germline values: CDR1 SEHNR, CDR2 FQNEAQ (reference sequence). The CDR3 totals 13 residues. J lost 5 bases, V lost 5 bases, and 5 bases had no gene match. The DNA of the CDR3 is TGTGCCAGCAGCCGTACAGGGGAGTATGGCTACACCTTC. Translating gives CASSRTGEYGYTF.

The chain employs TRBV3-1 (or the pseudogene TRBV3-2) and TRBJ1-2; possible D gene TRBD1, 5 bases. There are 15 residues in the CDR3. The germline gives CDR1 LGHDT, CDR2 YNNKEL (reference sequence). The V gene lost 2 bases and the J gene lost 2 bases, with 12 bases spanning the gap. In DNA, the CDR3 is TGTGCCAGCAGCCAAACGTCGACAGCAAACTATGGCTACACCTTC. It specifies CASSQTSTANYGYTF.

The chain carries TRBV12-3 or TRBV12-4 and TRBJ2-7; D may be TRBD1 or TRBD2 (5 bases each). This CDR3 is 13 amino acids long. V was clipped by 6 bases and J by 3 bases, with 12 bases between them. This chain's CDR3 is CASRLGGVYEQYF. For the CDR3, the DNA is TGTGCCAGCAGGCTTGGGGGAGTCTACGAGCAGTACTTC.

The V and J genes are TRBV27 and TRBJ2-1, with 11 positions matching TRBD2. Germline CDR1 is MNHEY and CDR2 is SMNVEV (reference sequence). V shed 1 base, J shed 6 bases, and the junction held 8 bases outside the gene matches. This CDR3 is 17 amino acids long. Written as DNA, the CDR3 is TGTGCCAGCAGTTTATTATGGGCTAGCGGGGGGTCCAATGAGCAGTTCTTC. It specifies CASSLLWASGGSNEQFF.

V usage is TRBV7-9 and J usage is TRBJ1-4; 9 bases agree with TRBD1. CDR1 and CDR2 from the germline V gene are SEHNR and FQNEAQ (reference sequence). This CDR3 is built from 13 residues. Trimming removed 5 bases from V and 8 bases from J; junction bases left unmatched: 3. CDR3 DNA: TGTGCCAGCAGCACCGGACAGGGGGAAAAACTGTTTTTT. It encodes CASSTGQGEKLFF.

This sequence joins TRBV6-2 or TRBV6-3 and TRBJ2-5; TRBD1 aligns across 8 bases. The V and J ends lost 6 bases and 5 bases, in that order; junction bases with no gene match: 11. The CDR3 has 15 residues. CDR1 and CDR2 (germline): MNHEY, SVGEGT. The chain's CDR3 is CASSRGQGGSETQYF. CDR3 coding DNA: TGTGCCAGCAGCCGCGGACAGGGTGGCTCTGAGACCCAGTACTTC.

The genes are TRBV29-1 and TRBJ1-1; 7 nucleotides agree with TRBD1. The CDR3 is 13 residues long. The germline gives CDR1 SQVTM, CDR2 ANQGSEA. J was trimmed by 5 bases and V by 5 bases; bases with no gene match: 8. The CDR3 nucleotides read TGCAGCGTTTCGAGGGGGCGCGTGACTGAAGCTTTCTTT. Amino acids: CSVSRGRVTEAFF. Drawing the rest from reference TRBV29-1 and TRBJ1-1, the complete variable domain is SAVISQKPSRDICQRGTSLTIQCQVDSQVTMMFWYRQQPGQSLTLIATANQGSEATYESGFVIDKFPISRPNLTFSTLTVSNMSPEDSSIYLCSVSRGRVTEAFFGQGTRLTVV.

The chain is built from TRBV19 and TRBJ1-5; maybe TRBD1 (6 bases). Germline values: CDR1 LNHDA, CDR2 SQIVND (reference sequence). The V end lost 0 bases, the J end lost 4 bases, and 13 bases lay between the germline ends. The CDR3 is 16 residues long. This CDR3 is CASSIEVGASNQPQHF. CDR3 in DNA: TGTGCCAGTAGTATAGAGGTGGGGGCGAGTAATCAGCCCCAGCATTTT.

The CDR3 reads CASSEFPGTTGELFF. DNA of the CDR3: TGTGCCAGCAGTGAATTCCCGGGTACCACCGGGGAGCTGTTTTTT. The rearrangement uses TRBV25-1 and TRBJ2-2; no reliable D call. With 1 base removed from V and 4 bases from J, the gap between germline ends came to 10 bases. CDR3 length equals 15 residues. From germline, CDR1 is MGHDK and CDR2 SYGVNS.

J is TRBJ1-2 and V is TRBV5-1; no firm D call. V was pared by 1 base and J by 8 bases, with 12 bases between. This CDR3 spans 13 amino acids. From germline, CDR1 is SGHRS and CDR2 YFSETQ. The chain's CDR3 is CASSLNWGYGYTF. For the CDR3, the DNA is TGCGCCAGCAGCTTGAACTGGGGATACGGCTACACCTTC.

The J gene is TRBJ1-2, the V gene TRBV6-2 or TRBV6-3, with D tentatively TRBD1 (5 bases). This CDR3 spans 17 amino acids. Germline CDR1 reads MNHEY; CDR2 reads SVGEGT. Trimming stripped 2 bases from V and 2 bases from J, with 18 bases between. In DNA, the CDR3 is TGTGCCAGCAGTTACCGGCAGGGTAACGACTTAAACTATGGCTACACCTTC. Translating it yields CASSYRQGNDLNYGYTF.

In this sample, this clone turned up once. CDR3 sequence: CASSEGLGRDYEQYF. CDR3 sequence (DNA): TGTGCCAGCAGCGAGGGACTAGGAAGGGATTACGAGCAGTACTTC. V is TRBV9 and J is TRBJ2-7; the match to TRBD2 covers 8 bases. This CDR3 region has 15 residues. V was clipped by 3 bases and J by 4 bases; unmatched bases: 9. Germline loops: CDR1 SGDLS, CDR2 YYNGEE.